This TCR beta chain was sequenced in a study of T cell changes during pregnancy in multiple sclerosis. Profiled with immunoSEQ multiplex PCR; TCRdb holds only in-frame clones, not every one. Of tens of thousands of clones detected, 90% to 95% appear once; the ten largest clones hold roughly 0.44%. V was cut by 3 bases and J by 0 bases, with 8 bases left in between. The CDR3 is 14 amino acids. Germline CDR1 MDHEN, CDR2 SYDVKM. This rearrangement joins TRBV28 to TRBJ1-1; D remains ambiguous. The sequences come from CD4+ T cells from peripheral blood mononuclear cells, collected in the second trimester of pregnancy. The sequence derives from a female donor with multiple sclerosis, enrolled in a pregnancy study. Written as DNA, the CDR3 is TGTGCCAGCAGTTTGCCAGGCCTGAACACTGAAGCTTTCTTT. The encoded protein is CASSLPGLNTEAFF.